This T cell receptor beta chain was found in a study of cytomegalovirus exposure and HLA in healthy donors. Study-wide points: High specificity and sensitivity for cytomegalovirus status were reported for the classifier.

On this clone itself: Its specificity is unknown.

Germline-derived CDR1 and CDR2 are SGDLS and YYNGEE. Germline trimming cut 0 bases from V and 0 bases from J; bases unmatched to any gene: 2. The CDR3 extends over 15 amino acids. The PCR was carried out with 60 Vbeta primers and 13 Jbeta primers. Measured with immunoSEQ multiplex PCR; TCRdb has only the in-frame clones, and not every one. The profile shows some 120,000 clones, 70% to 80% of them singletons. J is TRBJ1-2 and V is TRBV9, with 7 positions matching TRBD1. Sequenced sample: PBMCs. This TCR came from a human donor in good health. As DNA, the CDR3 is TGTGCCAGCAGCGTAGGAGGGACAGCTAACTATGGCTACACCTTC. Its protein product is CASSVGGTANYGYTF.